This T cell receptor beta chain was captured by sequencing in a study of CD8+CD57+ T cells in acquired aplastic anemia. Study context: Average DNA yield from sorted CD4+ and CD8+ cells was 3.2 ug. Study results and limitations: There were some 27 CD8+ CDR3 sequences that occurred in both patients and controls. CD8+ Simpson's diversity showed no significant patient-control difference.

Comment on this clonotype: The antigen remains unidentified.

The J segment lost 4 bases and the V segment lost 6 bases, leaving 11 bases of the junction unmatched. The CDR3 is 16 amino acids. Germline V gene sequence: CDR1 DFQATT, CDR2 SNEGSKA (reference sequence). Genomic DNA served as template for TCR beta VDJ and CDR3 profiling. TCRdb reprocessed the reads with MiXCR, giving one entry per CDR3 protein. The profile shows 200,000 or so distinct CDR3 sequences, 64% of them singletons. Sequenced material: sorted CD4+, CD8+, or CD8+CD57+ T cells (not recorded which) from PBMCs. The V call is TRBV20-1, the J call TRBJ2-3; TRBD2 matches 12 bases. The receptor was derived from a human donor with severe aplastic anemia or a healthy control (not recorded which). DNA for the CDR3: TGCAGTGCACAAACGACTAGCGGGAGAATATCAGATACGCAGTATTTT. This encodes CSAQTTSGRISDTQYF.